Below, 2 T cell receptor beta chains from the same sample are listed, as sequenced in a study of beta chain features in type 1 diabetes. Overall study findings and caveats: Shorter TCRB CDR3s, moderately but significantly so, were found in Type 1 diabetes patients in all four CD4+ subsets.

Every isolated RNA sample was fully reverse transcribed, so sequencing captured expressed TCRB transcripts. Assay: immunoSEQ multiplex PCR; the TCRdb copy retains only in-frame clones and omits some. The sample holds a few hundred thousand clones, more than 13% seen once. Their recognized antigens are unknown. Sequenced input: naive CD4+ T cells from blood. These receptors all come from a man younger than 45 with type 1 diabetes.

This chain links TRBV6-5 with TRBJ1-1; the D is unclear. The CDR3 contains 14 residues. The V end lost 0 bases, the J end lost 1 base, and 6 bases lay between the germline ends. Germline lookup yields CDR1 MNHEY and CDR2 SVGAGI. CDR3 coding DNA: TGTGCCAGCAGTTACTCGCCAGGGAACACTGAAGCTTTCTTT. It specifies CASSYSPGNTEAFF.

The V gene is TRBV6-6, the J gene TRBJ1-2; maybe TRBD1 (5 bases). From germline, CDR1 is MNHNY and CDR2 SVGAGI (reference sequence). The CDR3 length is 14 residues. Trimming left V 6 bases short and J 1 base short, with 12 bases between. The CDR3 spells CASSPDRNNYGYTF. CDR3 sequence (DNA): TGTGCCAGCAGCCCAGACAGAAATAACTATGGCTACACCTTC.